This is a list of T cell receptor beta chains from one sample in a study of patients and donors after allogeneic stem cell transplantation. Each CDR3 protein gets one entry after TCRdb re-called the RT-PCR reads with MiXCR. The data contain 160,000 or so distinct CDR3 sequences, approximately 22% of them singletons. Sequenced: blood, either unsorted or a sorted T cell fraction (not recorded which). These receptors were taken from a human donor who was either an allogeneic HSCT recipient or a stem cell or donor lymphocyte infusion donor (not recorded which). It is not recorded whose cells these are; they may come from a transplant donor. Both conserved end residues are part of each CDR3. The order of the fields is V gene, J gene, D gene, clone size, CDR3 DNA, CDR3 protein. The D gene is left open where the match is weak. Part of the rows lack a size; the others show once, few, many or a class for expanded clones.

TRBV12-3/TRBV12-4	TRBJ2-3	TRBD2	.	TGTGCCAGCAGACCCGGGACTAGTACAGATACGCAGTATTTT	CASRPGTSTDTQYF
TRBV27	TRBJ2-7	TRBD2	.	TGTGCCAGCAGTTTCGGGACTAGTGTAAACGAGCAGTACTTC	CASSFGTSVNEQYF
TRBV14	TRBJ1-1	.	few	TGTGCCAGCAGCCAAGATATCCAGGGATACACTGAAGCTTTCTTT	CASSQDIQGYTEAFF
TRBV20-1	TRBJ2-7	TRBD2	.	TGCAGTGCTAGTTCGGGAGGGCCGTCCTACGAGCAGTACTTC	CSASSGGPSYEQYF
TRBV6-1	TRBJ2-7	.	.	TGTGCCAGCAGTGAGGACTGGACGGGCGAGCAGTACTTC	CASSEDWTGEQYF
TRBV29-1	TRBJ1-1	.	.	TGCAGCACCTCCCAGAACACTGAAGCTTTCTTT	CSTSQNTEAFF
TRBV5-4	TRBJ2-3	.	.	TGTGCCAGCAGCTACATAATAGCGTCGGCTACGCAGTATTTT	CASSYIIASATQYF
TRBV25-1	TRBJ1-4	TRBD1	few	TGTGCCAGCAGTGACACCGGGACAGAGGGGACAATAGTTGAAAAACTGTTTTTT	CASSDTGTEGTIVEKLFF
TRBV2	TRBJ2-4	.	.	TGTGCCAGCAGTCTCGACATTCAGTACTTC	CASSLDIQYF
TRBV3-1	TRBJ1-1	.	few	TGTGCCAGCAGCCCGGGACAACTCATGGAGGATGCTTTCTTT	CASSPGQLMEDAFF
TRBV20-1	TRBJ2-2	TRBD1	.	TGCAGTGCTAGAGACCCGGTCAGGGGGCTTAACACCGGGGAGCTGTTTTTT	CSARDPVRGLNTGELFF
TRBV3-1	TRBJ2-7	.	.	TGTGCCAGCGGGCAGGGAACCTACGAGCAGTACTTC	CASGQGTYEQYF
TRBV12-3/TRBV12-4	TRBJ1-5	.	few	TGTGCCAGCAGTTTCCTAGCGATGGAAGTAAATCAGCCCCAGCATTTT	CASSFLAMEVNQPQHF
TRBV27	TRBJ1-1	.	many	TGTGCCAGCAGACCGGGACGAAGAGACACTGAAGCTTTCTTT	CASRPGRRDTEAFF
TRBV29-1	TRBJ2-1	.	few	TGCAGCGTTGAAGATCAGCAGACCTCCTACAATGAGCAGTTCTTC	CSVEDQQTSYNEQFF
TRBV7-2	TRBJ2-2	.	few	TGTGCCAGCAGCTTAAGTGGGCACACCGGGGAGCTGTTTTTT	CASSLSGHTGELFF
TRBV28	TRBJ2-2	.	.	TGTGCCAGCAGTTCCACACACCCCGGGACACCGAACACCGGGGAGCTGTTTTTT	CASSSTHPGTPNTGELFF
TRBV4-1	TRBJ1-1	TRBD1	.	TGCGCCAGCAGCCCGTTGGACCACAGGGGAGGCACTGAAGCTTTCTTT	CASSPLDHRGGTEAFF
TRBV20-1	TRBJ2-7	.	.	TGCAGTGCTAGAGATTACGGGACCTCCTACGAGCAGTACTTC	CSARDYGTSYEQYF
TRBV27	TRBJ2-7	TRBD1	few	TGTGCCAGCAGAGGGACAGGGGGTTACGAGCAGTACTTC	CASRGTGGYEQYF
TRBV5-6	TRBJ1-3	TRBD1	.	TGTGCCAGCAGCCCGTGGGTTGACGGACAGGGCACTGGAAACACCATATATTTT	CASSPWVDGQGTGNTIYF
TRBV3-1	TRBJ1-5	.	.	TGTGCCAGCAGTCGTAATCCGTCCGATCAGCCCCAGCATTTT	CASSRNPSDQPQHF
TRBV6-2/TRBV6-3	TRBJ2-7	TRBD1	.	TGTGCCAGCAGTTACGGCAGGGGGTACGAGCAGTACTTC	CASSYGRGYEQYF
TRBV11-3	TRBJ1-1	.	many	TGTGCCAGCAGTTACCGGGGTACTGAAGCTTTCTTT	CASSYRGTEAFF
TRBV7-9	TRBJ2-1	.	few	TGTGCCAGCAGTTATAGCTGGGACCCATCCTACAATGAGCAGTTCTTC	CASSYSWDPSYNEQFF
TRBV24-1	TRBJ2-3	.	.	TGTGCCACCAGTGCGACATCTGGCACAGATACGCAGTATTTT	CATSATSGTDTQYF
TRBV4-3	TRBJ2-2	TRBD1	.	TGCGCCAGCAGCCATAGGGACAGCTGGACCGGGGAGCTGTTTTTT	CASSHRDSWTGELFF
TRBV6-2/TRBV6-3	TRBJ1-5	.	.	TGTGCCAGCAGTCAGGGAGCTAGCAATCAGCCCCAGCATTTT	CASSQGASNQPQHF
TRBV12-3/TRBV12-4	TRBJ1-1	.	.	TGTGCCAGCAGCCAGTCTTCAGGGCTCACTGAAGCTTTCTTT	CASSQSSGLTEAFF
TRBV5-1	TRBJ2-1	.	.	TGCGCCAGCAGCTTCAAAAGGAATGAGCAGTTCTTC	CASSFKRNEQFF
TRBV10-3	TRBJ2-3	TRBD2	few	TGTGCCATCAGTGAGTCCCGCGGGAGGCTCACAGATACGCAGTATTTT	CAISESRGRLTDTQYF
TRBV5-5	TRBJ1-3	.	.	TGTGCCAGCAGCTTGGAGGGACTATCTGGAAACACCATATATTTT	CASSLEGLSGNTIYF
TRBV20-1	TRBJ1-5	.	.	TGCAGTGCTAGTGTACTCCCGAACAATCAGCCCCAGCATTTT	CSASVLPNNQPQHF
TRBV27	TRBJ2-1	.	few	TGTGCCAGCAGTTTATCGGCCATCGGTAGTGAGCAGTTCTTC	CASSLSAIGSEQFF
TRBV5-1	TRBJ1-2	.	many	TGCGCCAGCAGCAGGGGACGGTATGGCTACACCTTC	CASSRGRYGYTF
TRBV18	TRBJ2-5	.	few	TGTGCCAGCTCACCACTTGTCGAAGAGACCCAGTACTTC	CASSPLVEETQYF
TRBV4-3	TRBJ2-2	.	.	TGCGCCAGCAGCCAAGACGTGGACACCGGGGAGCTGTTTTTT	CASSQDVDTGELFF
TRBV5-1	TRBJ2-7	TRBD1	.	TGCGCCAGCAGCTCCGGGACAGCGAATTCCTACGAGCAGTACTTC	CASSSGTANSYEQYF
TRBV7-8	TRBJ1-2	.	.	TGTGCCAGCAGCTTAGGGAGTATGGACGGCTACACCTTC	CASSLGSMDGYTF
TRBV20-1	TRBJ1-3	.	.	TGCAGTGCTAGCGAGGGGCAGTGGGAGCCATTCTCTGGAAACACCATATATTTT	CSASEGQWEPFSGNTIYF
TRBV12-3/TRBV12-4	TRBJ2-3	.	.	TGTGCCAGCAGTGACCTCGGTACAGATACGCAGTATTTT	CASSDLGTDTQYF
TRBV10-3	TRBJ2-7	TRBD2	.	TGTGCCATCAGTGAGGCCGGGACTAGCGGCCACGAGCAGTACTTC	CAISEAGTSGHEQYF
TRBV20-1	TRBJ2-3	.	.	TGCAGTGCTGTCGGGACCACGGACCCCACAGATACGCAGTATTTT	CSAVGTTDPTDTQYF
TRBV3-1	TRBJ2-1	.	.	TGTGCCAGCAGCCAAGATGGGACGCCAAGCTCCTACAATGAGCAGTTCTTC	CASSQDGTPSSYNEQFF
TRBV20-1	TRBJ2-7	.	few	TGCAGTGCTAGAGATTTTGGCGAGCAGTACTTC	CSARDFGEQYF